These 12 T cell receptor beta chains originate from one sample sequenced in a study of blood T cell repertoires in COVID-19. The data were produced by immunoSEQ multiplex PCR, yet TCRdb's version contains in-frame clones alone and is incomplete. The sample shows a few hundred thousand clones, 86% of them seen only once. Material: peripheral blood. These receptor sequences come from a woman in her forties or fifties with acute or convalescent COVID-19.

This clone was recorded once. This chain's CDR3 is CASGWDRGQDTEAFF. The CDR3 DNA reads TGCGCCAGCGGATGGGACAGGGGGCAGGACACTGAAGCTTTCTTT. V usage is TRBV10-1 and J usage is TRBJ1-1, with 12 nucleotides matching TRBD1. Looked up from germline, CDR1 is WNHNN and CDR2 is SYGVQD (reference sequence). The CDR3 length is 15 residues. J gave up 3 bases and V 8 bases, and 7 bases lay outside the gene matches.

This sequence joins TRBV19 and TRBJ2-7, with 10 bases aligning to TRBD2. The V gene end was trimmed by 6 bases and the J gene end by 6 bases; junction bases not matched to a gene: 5. CDR3 length: 13 amino acids. Germline V CDR1 and CDR2: LNHDA, SQIVND (reference sequence). Here the CDR3 DNA reads TGTGCCAGTAGCCTAGCGGGAGTCTCCGAGCAGTACTTC. Its translation: CASSLAGVSEQYF.

The rearrangement uses TRBV9 and TRBJ2-2, with D maybe TRBD1 (6 bases). With 3 bases removed from V and 0 bases from J, the gap between germline ends came to 18 bases. This CDR3 is 18 amino acids long. Germline CDR1 SGDLS, CDR2 YYNGEE. The CDR3 DNA is TGTGCCAGCAGCGCCCCAACCGGGACACCCTCGAACACCGGGGAGCTGTTTTTT. Protein: CASSAPTGTPSNTGELFF.

The V call is TRBV10-3, the J call TRBJ2-1; 10 nucleotides align to TRBD2. After removal of 2 bases from V and 5 bases from J, the junction contained 12 bases not matched to a gene. Germline-derived CDR1 and CDR2 are ENHRY and SYGVKD. CDR3 length: 18 residues. The CDR3 reads CAISEGPSGRVVHNEQFF. The CDR3 bases are TGTGCCATCAGTGAGGGGCCTAGCGGGAGAGTGGTCCACAATGAGCAGTTCTTC.

The chain is built from TRBV4-1 and TRBJ2-7, with 9 bases that match TRBD1. This CDR3 region has 16 residues. Germline lookup yields CDR1 MGHRA and CDR2 YSYEKL. With 3 bases clipped from V and 1 base from J, the junction kept 7 bases outside the gene matches. DNA for the CDR3: TGCGCCAGCAGCCAGACCGGGACAGGGATTTCCTACGAGCAGTACTTC. Encoded protein: CASSQTGTGISYEQYF.

The CDR3 DNA reads TGTGCCAGCAGAGCGGAAACCGGGGAGCTGTTTTTT. This translates into CASRAETGELFF. This sequence joins TRBV9 and TRBJ2-2; tentatively, D is TRBD2 (5 bases). The CDR3 loop spans 12 amino acids. In germline, CDR1 is SGDLS, CDR2 YYNGEE. The V gene lost 5 bases and the J gene lost 5 bases, with 7 bases spanning the gap.

The chain carries TRBV6-4 and TRBJ1-5; TRBD1 is a possible D gene (6 bases). This CDR3 region has 13 residues. Germline CDR1 reads MRHNA; CDR2 reads SNTAGT. The V end lost 6 bases, the J end lost 5 bases, and 11 bases lay between the germline ends. The CDR3 region is CASSADSYQPQHF. The CDR3 bases are TGTGCCAGCAGCGCGGACAGCTATCAGCCCCAGCATTTT.

V gene TRBV19 combines with J gene TRBJ2-4; 9 bases agree with TRBD1. V gave up 3 bases and J gave up 8 bases; unmatched junction bases: 8. Looked up from germline, CDR1 is LNHDA and CDR2 is SQIVND (reference sequence). This CDR3 spans 15 amino acids. The chain's CDR3 is CASSISTGGWDIQYF. CDR3 in DNA: TGTGCCAGTAGTATTTCTACAGGGGGCTGGGACATTCAGTACTTC.

The rearrangement uses TRBV24-1 and TRBJ1-1, with a weak D call TRBD1 (5 bases). Trimming removed 4 bases from V and 7 bases from J, with 12 bases in between. Germline V lookup: CDR1 KGHDR, CDR2 SFDVKD. The CDR3 has 13 amino acids. Written as DNA, the CDR3 is TGTGCCACCAGTGAGGCAGGGTTAGGTGAAGCTTTCTTT. Translating it yields CATSEAGLGEAFF.

This chain uses TRBV9 with TRBJ2-1; 11 positions match TRBD1. V lost 4 bases to trimming and J lost 5 bases; unmatched junction nucleotides: 8. Germline V gene sequence: CDR1 SGDLS, CDR2 YYNGEE. The CDR3 is made up of 16 amino acids. CDR3 nucleotide sequence: TGTGCCAGCAGCCCTCGGACAGGGGGCTATCACAATGAGCAGTTCTTC. Translation gives CASSPRTGGYHNEQFF.

The rearrangement links TRBV5-1 to TRBJ2-1; D may be TRBD2 (6 bases). CDR3 length: 14 residues. Trimming removed 4 bases from V and 6 bases from J, with 14 bases in between. Germline V CDR1 and CDR2: SGHRS, YFSETQ. CDR3 nucleotide sequence: TGCGCCAGCAGCGGTACGACTAGTTTCAATGAGCAGTTCTTC. It translates to CASSGTTSFNEQFF.

This clone was detected only once. The chain recombines TRBV2 with TRBJ1-1; D gene uncertain. The germline V gene encodes CDR1 SNHLY and CDR2 FYNNEI. This CDR3 region has 13 residues. V lost 5 bases and J lost 6, with 13 bases in between. CDR3 in amino acids: CASSTPGWAEAFF. CDR3 coding DNA: TGTGCCAGCAGTACCCCGGGGTGGGCTGAAGCTTTCTTT.